The 3 T cell receptor beta chains listed next were all sequenced from one sample in a study of cytomegalovirus exposure and HLA in healthy donors. PCR used 60 Vbeta primers and 13 Jbeta primers. Produced via immunoSEQ multiplex PCR; TCRdb's table is partial and in-frame only. Of around 190,000 clones listed, around three quarters are singletons. Sequenced input: PBMCs. The receptors here all came from a man aged 30-40 years in good health and CMV-seronegative.

The chain carries TRBV15 and TRBJ1-6; TRBD1 matches 9 bases. This CDR3 region has 15 residues. Germline-derived CDR1 and CDR2 are LNHNV and YYDKDF (reference sequence). V lost 8 bases to trimming and J lost 0 bases; unmatched junction nucleotides: 2. CDR3 nucleotide sequence: TGTGCCACCGGGGACAGGGACTCCTATAATTCACCCCTCCACTTT. Translation: CATGDRDSYNSPLHF.

The chain carries TRBV7-9 and TRBJ2-1, with a possible D match to TRBD2 (5 bases). The CDR3 covers 12 residues. Germline V gives CDR1 SEHNR, CDR2 FQNEAQ (reference sequence). V lost 1 base and J 8 bases, leaving 6 bases between the germline ends. Here the CDR3 DNA reads TGTGCCAGCAGCTTAGGAGGGTATGAGCAGTTCTTC. Translation gives CASSLGGYEQFF.

The genes are TRBV7-2 and TRBJ2-1, with 10 bases matching TRBD2. CDR3 size: 17 residues. Germline V gene lookup returns CDR1 SGHTA and CDR2 FQGNSA. The trim removed 5 bases at V and 4 bases at J, leaving 11 bases unmatched. Here the CDR3 reads CASSEDSGTSEYNEQFF. The CDR3 nucleotides read TGTGCCAGCAGCGAAGACTCCGGGACTAGCGAATACAATGAGCAGTTCTTC.